A selection of T cell receptor beta chains follows, all from one sample in a study of blood T cell repertoires in COVID-19. Profiled with immunoSEQ multiplex PCR; TCRdb holds only in-frame clones, not every one. The sample gives roughly 87,000 clones, roughly 86% of which show up once; over 4% is in the top ten. Sequencing was done on a sample of peripheral blood. The receptors derive from a man aged 35-49 years with acute or convalescent COVID-19. Each CDR3 is given with its conserved first and last residue.

TRBV14 | CASSPRDYSNQPQHF
TRBV18 | CASSPPTSGRGELFF
TRBV5-1 | CASSFGGAYEQYF
TRBV6-5 | CASIGDRVGEAFF
TRBV5-6 | CASSFLKEPTDTQYF
TRBV29-1 | CSAGTGSSYEQYF
TRBV6-2/TRBV6-3 | CASSMAPGGSNNEQFF
TRBV20-1 | CSASDDREETDTQYF
TRBV6-5 | CASSYSNGVTEAFF
TRBV7-9 | CASSFRDRAKDTQYF
TRBV6-5 | CASRTGGNQPQHF
TRBV4-2 | CASSQTRTSGGPQETQYF
TRBV19 | CASTPGHLSYEQYF
TRBV27 | CASSLTGTGAQPTGELFF
TRBV6-2/TRBV6-3 | CASSYSTSGGYEQFF
TRBV5-8 | CASSLEFREIEKLFF
TRBV2 | CASSVATDYGYTF
TRBV30 | CAWSDGSLTEAFF
TRBV7-6 | CASSLGNPGVTEAFF
TRBV12-3/TRBV12-4 | CASSARLYGYTF
TRBV6-2/TRBV6-3 | CASSYLSAGEQYF
TRBV14 | CASSSAGGPRDTQYF
TRBV27 | CASSSHPGQVNEKLFF
TRBV19 | CASSSGGFIEYNEQFF
TRBV5-1 | CASSPRPGQGTGELFF
TRBV6-2/TRBV6-3 | CASSYRWTEAFF
TRBV4-2 | CASSQDLVAGFNTDTQYF
TRBV6-2/TRBV6-3 | CASSPRTGVPPLHF
TRBV29-1 | CSGYWELNTEAFF
TRBV2 | CASFTGISYEQYF
TRBV18 | CASSPQGLAGEEQYF
TRBV7-2 | CASSPGQGLARYTF
TRBV21-1 | CASSPITRDRTSYEQYF